This entry lists 22 T cell receptor beta chains sequenced from one sample in a study of T cell responses to AZD1222 COVID-19 vaccine. Sequenced by immunoSEQ multiplex PCR; TCRdb stores in-frame clones only, minus some. The table has 130,000 to 150,000 clones, about 92% seen once; the top ten hold around 1.5%. This specimen was peripheral blood, taken 28 days after the second AZD1222 dose. These receptors originate from an adult who received the AZD1222 COVID-19 vaccine.

The chain combines TRBV24-1 with TRBJ1-2; TRBD1 might be the D (5 bases). The CDR3 extends over 13 amino acids. Trimming left V 5 bases short and J 3 bases short, with 9 bases between. The germline gives CDR1 KGHDR, CDR2 SFDVKD. CDR3 sequence (DNA): TGTGCCACCAGTGCAGGCAGGGACTATGGCTACACCTTC. Its translation: CATSAGRDYGYTF.

V and J are TRBV5-1 and TRBJ1-5, with D perhaps matching TRBD1 (5 bases). This CDR3 has 15 amino acids. Trimming took 1 base from V and 5 from J, leaving 13 bases between them. Germline V CDR1 and CDR2: SGHRS, YFSETQ. Here the CDR3 DNA reads TGCGCCAGCAGCTTGATTGGCAGGGAGGATCAGCCCCAGCATTTT. Amino acid sequence: CASSLIGREDQPQHF.

The chain carries TRBV7-2 and TRBJ1-3; no reliable D call. This CDR3 has 15 residues. Trimming removed 5 bases at V and 2 bases at J, with 13 bases between. Looked up from germline, CDR1 is SGHTA and CDR2 is FQGNSA. CDR3 DNA: TGTGCCAGCAGCACGGTGGCCGCACCTGGAAACACCATATATTTT. Translated, it gives CASSTVAAPGNTIYF.

This clone was recorded once. V gene TRBV27 combines with J gene TRBJ1-1, with D unresolved. V was clipped by 3 bases and J by 3 bases, with 8 bases between them. Germline CDR1 MNHEY, CDR2 SMNVEV (reference sequence). The CDR3 runs 13 residues. Written as DNA, the CDR3 is TGTGCCAGCAGTTTGTCGACGTACACTGAAGCTTTCTTT. Translated: CASSLSTYTEAFF.

This clone was seen a handful of times. J is TRBJ1-5 and V is TRBV19; no definite D call. Trimming left V 5 bases short and J 6 bases short, with 17 bases between. CDR3 size: 15 residues. The germline V gene has CDR1 LNHDA and CDR2 SQIVND (reference sequence). The CDR3 DNA is TGTGCCAGTAGTCTTGCCGGGGAGGGATTTCAGCCCCAGCATTTT. Protein sequence: CASSLAGEGFQPQHF.

The J gene is TRBJ1-2, the V gene TRBV30; possibly TRBD1 for D (6 bases). V was clipped by 8 bases and J by 4 bases, with 20 bases between them. Germline V gene lookup returns CDR1 GTSNPN and CDR2 SVGIG (reference sequence). The length of the CDR3 is 14 residues. This chain's CDR3 is CAGNEPGGAYGYTF. In nucleotides, the CDR3 is TGTGCCGGGAACGAACCCGGGGGGGCCTATGGCTACACCTTC.

This chain links TRBV19 with TRBJ2-1, with D unresolved. Germline lookup yields CDR1 LNHDA and CDR2 SQIVND (reference sequence). The CDR3 extends over 16 amino acids. Trimming pared 0 bases from V and 0 bases from J, leaving 9 bases between. The CDR3 protein is CASSIDLSGSYNEQFF. The CDR3 region has the DNA TGTGCCAGTAGTATAGATCTTAGTGGCTCCTACAATGAGCAGTTCTTC.

The chain has TRBV19 and TRBJ2-6; no firm D call. The ends were cut back, 2 bases at V and 0 bases at J, with 8 bases in the middle. CDR1 is LNHDA, CDR2 SQIVND, per germline (reference sequence). The CDR3 loop spans 16 amino acids. CDR3 sequence reads: CASSIIFGSGANVLTF. Written as DNA, the CDR3 is TGTGCCAGTAGTATAATATTCGGCTCTGGGGCCAACGTCCTGACTTTC.

CDR3 sequence reads: CASSYEGPGELFF. The CDR3 DNA is TGTGCCAGCAGTTACGAGGGACCCGGGGAGCTGTTTTTT. The genes are TRBV6-5 and TRBJ2-2; TRBD1 or TRBD2 may be the D gene (5 bases each). The germline V and J ends were trimmed by 2 bases and 6 bases, with 7 bases remaining between them. CDR3 length: 13 amino acids. CDR1 MNHEY and CDR2 SVGAGI come from the germline V gene.

This chain links TRBV18 with TRBJ1-1; TRBD1 matches at 7 bases. The CDR3 is 15 amino acids. CDR1 is KGHSH, CDR2 LQKENI, per germline. The trim removed 1 base at V and 1 base at J, leaving 3 bases unmatched. CDR3 loop: CASSPQKGANTEAFF. In nucleotides, the CDR3 is TGTGCCAGCTCACCACAGAAGGGGGCGAACACTGAAGCTTTCTTT. Variable domain in full (rest from reference TRBV18 and TRBJ1-1): NAGVMQNPRHLVRRRGQEARLRCSPMKGHSHVYWYRQLPEEGLKFMVYLQKENIIDESGMPKERFSAEFPKEGPSILRIQQVVRGDSAAYFCASSPQKGANTEAFFGQGTRLTVV.

The chain carries TRBV18 and TRBJ1-1; 7 nucleotides agree with TRBD1. The germline V gene encodes CDR1 KGHSH and CDR2 LQKENI. Trimming at V came to 6 bases and at J to 0 bases, leaving 4 bases not matched to a gene. The CDR3 covers 14 residues. The CDR3 is CASSPGQMNTEAFF. CDR3 nucleotides: TGTGCCAGCTCCCCGGGACAGATGAACACTGAAGCTTTCTTT.

V gene TRBV19 combines with J gene TRBJ2-3; D is perhaps TRBD1 (5 bases). Germline loops: CDR1 LNHDA, CDR2 SQIVND (reference sequence). Trimming cost V 4 bases and J 2 bases, with 13 bases left between them. The CDR3 is made up of 15 amino acids. CDR3 protein: CASSRTDITTDTQYF. The CDR3 region has the DNA TGTGCCAGTAGTAGGACGGACATTACCACAGATACGCAGTATTTT.

The V and J genes are TRBV4-3 and TRBJ1-2, with TRBD1 matching 9 bases. CDR1 is LGHNA, CDR2 YSLEER, per germline. The V segment lost 4 bases and the J segment 4 bases; nucleotides outside the gene matches: 4. This CDR3 is built from 14 residues. CDR3 bases: TGCGCCAGCAGCCCTGTGACAGGGGGCTATGGCTACACCTTC. Amino acid sequence: CASSPVTGGYGYTF.

V and J are TRBV2 and TRBJ2-2; the D is unclear. CDR1 is SNHLY, CDR2 FYNNEI, per germline. V lost 0 bases, J lost 5 bases, and 7 bases lay in between. The CDR3 runs to 14 residues. CDR3 sequence: CASSEARRTGELFF. CDR3 bases: TGTGCCAGCAGTGAAGCGCGTAGAACCGGGGAGCTGTTTTTT.

The CDR3 DNA reads TGTGCCAGCAGCCAAGGGGCCCCGGGACTAGCCTACAATGAGCAGTTCTTC. It specifies CASSQGAPGLAYNEQFF. The chain has TRBV14 and TRBJ2-1, with 8 bases matching TRBD2. Germline CDR1 and CDR2: SGHDN and FVKESK. The CDR3 is 17 residues long. V lost 1 base and J lost 2; bases outside the gene matches: 7.

The chain uses TRBV24-1 and TRBJ2-3; 7 nucleotides align to TRBD1. The germline CDR1 and CDR2 sequences are KGHDR and SFDVKD. Germline trimming cut 4 bases from V and 6 bases from J; bases unmatched to any gene: 6. This CDR3 has 14 amino acids. CDR3 nucleotides: TGTGCCACCAGTGAAGCTACAGGGGATGATACGCAGTATTTT. Its protein is CATSEATGDDTQYF.

This sequence joins TRBV28 and TRBJ2-5; D gene ambiguous. Germline CDR1 MDHEN, CDR2 SYDVKM. V lost 4 bases and J 0 bases, leaving 12 bases between the germline ends. The CDR3 spans 15 residues. The CDR3 is CASSSLYAHQETQYF. In DNA form, the CDR3 reads TGTGCCAGCAGTTCCCTTTACGCTCACCAAGAGACCCAGTACTTC.

The rearrangement links TRBV5-1 to TRBJ1-1; tentative D call: TRBD1 (5 bases). V lost 0 bases and J lost 10, with 13 bases in between. Germline V CDR1 and CDR2: SGHRS, YFSETQ. The CDR3 runs 13 residues. The CDR3 bases are TGCGCCAGCAGCTTGGGGGGCGCCTCGGGAGCTTTCTTT. It is translated as CASSLGGASGAFF.

The chain uses TRBV5-4 and TRBJ2-3, with TRBD2 as a possible D gene (5 bases). The V gene lost 0 bases and the J gene lost 0 bases, with 11 bases spanning the gap. The CDR3 sequence is 16 residues long. Germline V gene data show CDR1 as SGHNT and CDR2 as YYREEE (reference sequence). DNA for the CDR3: TGTGCCAGCAGCTTGGAACGAGCGGCTAGCACAGATACGCAGTATTTT. Its translation is CASSLERAASTDTQYF.

The V gene is TRBV7-3, the J gene TRBJ1-3; D is ambiguous. V lost 5 bases and J lost 2, with 7 bases in between. Per germline, CDR1 SGHTA and CDR2 FQGTGA. CDR3 length equals 13 residues. In DNA form, the CDR3 reads TGTGCCAGCAGCCCCAACGCTGGAAACACCATATATTTT. It codes for CASSPNAGNTIYF. Together with reference TRBV7-3 and TRBJ1-3, the CDR3 gives the full variable domain: GAGVSQTPSNKVTEKGKYVELRCDPISGHTALYWYRQSLGQGPEFLIYFQGTGAADDSGLPNDRFFAVRPEGSVSTLKIQRTERGDSAVYLCASSPNAGNTIYFGEGSWLTVV.

The V gene is TRBV19, the J gene TRBJ2-7, with D perhaps TRBD2 (5 bases). CDR3 length: 15 amino acids. Deletions cut 1 base from V and 2 bases from J, with 12 bases between. Germline CDR1 LNHDA, CDR2 SQIVND (reference sequence). Written as DNA, the CDR3 is TGTGCCAGTAGTATAGTAGAGCGGCGACCCTACGAGCAGTACTTC. Its translation is CASSIVERRPYEQYF.

V gene TRBV3-1 (or the pseudogene TRBV3-2) combines with J gene TRBJ1-1, with TRBD1 matching 8 bases. V trimming: 4 bases; J trimming: 10 bases; junction bases outside the gene matches: 11. The CDR3 has 14 residues. Germline assignment: CDR1 LGHDT and CDR2 YNNKEL (reference sequence). The CDR3 sequence is CASSLRTGRVGAFF. CDR3 DNA: TGTGCCAGCAGCCTACGGACAGGGAGGGTTGGAGCTTTCTTT.